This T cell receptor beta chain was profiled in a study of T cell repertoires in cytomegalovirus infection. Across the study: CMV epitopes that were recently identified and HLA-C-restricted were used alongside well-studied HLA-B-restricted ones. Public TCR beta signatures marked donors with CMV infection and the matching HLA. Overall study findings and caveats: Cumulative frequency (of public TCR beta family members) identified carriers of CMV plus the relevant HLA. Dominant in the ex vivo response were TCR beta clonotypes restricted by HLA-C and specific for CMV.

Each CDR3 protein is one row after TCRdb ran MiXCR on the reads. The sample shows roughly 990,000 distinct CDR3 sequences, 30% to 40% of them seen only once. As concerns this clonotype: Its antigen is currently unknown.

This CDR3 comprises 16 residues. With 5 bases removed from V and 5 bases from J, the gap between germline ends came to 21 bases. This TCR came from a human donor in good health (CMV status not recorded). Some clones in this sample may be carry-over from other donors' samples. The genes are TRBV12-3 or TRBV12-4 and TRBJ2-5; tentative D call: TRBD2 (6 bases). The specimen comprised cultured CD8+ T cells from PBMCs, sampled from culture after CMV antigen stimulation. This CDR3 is CASSPPGGFVLETQYF. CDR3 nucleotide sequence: TGTGCCAGCAGTCCCCCCGGGGGTTTTGTATTGGAGACCCAGTACTTC.